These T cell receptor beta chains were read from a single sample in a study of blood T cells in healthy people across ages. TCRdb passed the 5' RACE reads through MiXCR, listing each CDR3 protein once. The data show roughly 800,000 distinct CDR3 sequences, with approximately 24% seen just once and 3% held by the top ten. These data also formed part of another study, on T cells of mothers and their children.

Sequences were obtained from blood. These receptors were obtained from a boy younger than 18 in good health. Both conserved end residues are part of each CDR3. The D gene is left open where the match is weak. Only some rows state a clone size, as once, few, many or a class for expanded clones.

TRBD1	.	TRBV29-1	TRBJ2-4	CSVRRGQGNIQYF	TGCAGCGTTCGCCGGGGACAGGGAAACATTCAGTACTTC
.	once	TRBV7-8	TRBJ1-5	CASSLGGGASNQPQHF	TGTGCCAGCAGCTTAGGGGGAGGGGCGAGCAATCAGCCCCAGCATTTT
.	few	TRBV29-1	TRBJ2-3	CSVVQGGSTDTQYF	TGCAGCGTTGTGCAGGGGGGAAGCACAGATACGCAGTATTTT
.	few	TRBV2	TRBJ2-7	CASSVGPSEQYF	TGTGCCAGCAGTGTGGGTCCCAGTGAGCAGTACTTC
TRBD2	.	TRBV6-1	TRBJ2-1	CASRARGGPSNEQFF	TGTGCCAGCAGGGCGCGCGGGGGGCCCTCCAATGAGCAGTTCTTC
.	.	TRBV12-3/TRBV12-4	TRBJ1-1	CASSLRLGAMNTEAFF	TGTGCCAGCAGTTTAAGGCTTGGGGCGATGAACACTGAAGCTTTCTTT
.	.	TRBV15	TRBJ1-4	CATSRVSMEKLFF	TGTGCCACCAGCAGAGTATCGATGGAAAAACTGTTTTTT
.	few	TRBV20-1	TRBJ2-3	CSARDGRVDTDTQYF	TGCAGTGCTAGAGATGGAAGGGTGGACACAGATACGCAGTATTTT
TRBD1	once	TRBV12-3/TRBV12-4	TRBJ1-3	CASTPGTGTGNTIYF	TGTGCCAGCACCCCGGGGACAGGGACTGGAAACACCATATATTTT
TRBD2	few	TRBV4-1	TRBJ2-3	CASSQPPGLAGAPGTQYF	TGCGCCAGCAGCCAACCCCCGGGACTAGCGGGGGCCCCTGGTACGCAGTATTTT
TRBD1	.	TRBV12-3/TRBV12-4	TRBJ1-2	CASSLQSRQGGYGYTF	TGTGCCAGCAGTTTACAGTCCCGACAGGGAGGCTATGGCTACACCTTC
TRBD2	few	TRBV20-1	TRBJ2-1	CSARPGGRSEQFF	TGCAGTGCGAGACCGGGGGGAAGAAGCGAGCAGTTCTTC
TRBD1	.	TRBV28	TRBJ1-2	CASTFPGQDYGYTF	TGTGCCAGCACTTTCCCGGGACAGGACTATGGCTACACCTTC
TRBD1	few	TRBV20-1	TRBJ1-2	CSAGTGGNYGYTF	TGCAGTGCCGGGACAGGGGGCAACTATGGCTACACCTTC
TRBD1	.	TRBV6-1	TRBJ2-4	CASLTGGSNNIQYF	TGTGCCAGCCTGACAGGGGGGAGTAACAACATTCAGTACTTC
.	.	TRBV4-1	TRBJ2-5	CASSQGWAGSRETQYF	TGCGCCAGCAGCCAAGGCTGGGCGGGGTCCCGGGAGACCCAGTACTTC
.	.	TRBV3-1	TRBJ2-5	CASSQGGTQETQYF	TGTGCCAGCAGCCAAGGCGGAACCCAAGAGACCCAGTACTTC
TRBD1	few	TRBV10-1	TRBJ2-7	CASRARDSYEQYF	TGCGCCAGCAGAGCCCGGGACAGTTACGAGCAGTACTTC